The 16 T cell receptor beta chains below come from one sample, sequenced in a study of blood T cells in healthy people across ages. A second PCR, run for roughly 7 to 12 cycles, used a sample-barcoded 5' primer plus a J-beta primer mix. TCRdb recomputed calls from the 5' RACE reads with MiXCR, one row per CDR3 protein. Of approximately 800,000 distinct CDR3 sequences listed, around 62% are singletons. What was sequenced was blood. The origin of the receptors is a man aged 25-40 years in good health.

DNA for the CDR3: TGCAGTGCCAGTGCGGCCGGAGAGTATGAGCAGTTCTTC. Translated: CSASAAGEYEQFF. This sequence joins TRBV20-1 and TRBJ2-1; unclear D gene. V dropped 6 bases and J dropped 8 bases, with 17 bases sitting between them. This CDR3 is built from 13 residues. CDR1 is DFQATT, CDR2 SNEGSKA, per germline (reference sequence).

This chain links TRBV29-1 with TRBJ2-3, with D possibly matching TRBD2 (6 bases). Germline assignment: CDR1 SQVTM and CDR2 ANQGSEA. CDR3 length: 14 residues. The V end was cut by 3 bases, the J end by 11 bases, with 21 bases between. The CDR3 spells CSVDRRGSGNEQYF. Written as DNA, the CDR3 is TGCAGCGTTGATCGGCGGGGTAGCGGCAATGAGCAGTATTTT.

The chain couples TRBV20-1 to TRBJ2-3; 15 bases line up with TRBD2. The germline V gene has CDR1 DFQATT and CDR2 SNEGSKA (reference sequence). The CDR3 extends over 15 amino acids. The V segment lost 1 base and the J segment 8 bases; nucleotides outside the gene matches: 4. The CDR3 coding sequence is TGCAGTGCTAGAGGGACTAGCGGGGGGGGCGGTACGCAGTATTTT. Translating gives CSARGTSGGGGTQYF.

DNA for the CDR3: TGTGCCAGCAGTTTACTACCCCCACAAGAGACCCAGTACTTC. This translates into CASSLLPPQETQYF. The chain links TRBV28 to TRBJ2-5; D not certain. V dropped 2 bases and J dropped 2 bases, with 9 bases sitting between them. Germline V gene lookup returns CDR1 MDHEN and CDR2 SYDVKM. The CDR3 covers 14 residues.

This clonotype was observed once. This chain joins TRBV24-1 and TRBJ2-3; maybe TRBD2 (5 bases). Germline V gene lookup returns CDR1 KGHDR and CDR2 SFDVKD. Trimming pared 9 bases from V and 5 bases from J, leaving 11 bases between. This CDR3 has 12 residues. CDR3 DNA sequence: TGTGCCACCCACGATAGCGAAGATACGCAGTATTTT. It codes for CATHDSEDTQYF.

The chain couples TRBV7-2 to TRBJ2-7; maybe TRBD1 (6 bases). Trimming stripped 2 bases from V and 0 bases from J, with 11 bases between. The germline gives CDR1 SGHTA, CDR2 FQGNSA. This CDR3 region has 15 residues. CDR3: CASSLYKDSSYEQYF. In nucleotides, the CDR3 is TGTGCCAGCAGCTTATACAAGGACAGCTCCTACGAGCAGTACTTC.

A word on this clonotype: At one boundary the junction diverges from the germline segment, which might be a read error. V and J are TRBV20-1 and TRBJ2-3; no clear D gene. CDR1 and CDR2 (germline): DFQATT, SNEGSKA (reference sequence). This CDR3 region has 12 residues. DNA for the CDR3: TGCAGTGCGGCCTACACCACAGATACGCAATATTTT. Translating gives CSAAYTTDTQYF.

This chain joins TRBV7-3 and TRBJ2-5, with 11 nucleotides matching TRBD2. Trimming took 6 bases from V and 1 from J; bases not matched to a gene: 4. Germline assignment: CDR1 SGHTA and CDR2 FQGTGA. The CDR3 is made up of 15 amino acids. The CDR3, as DNA: TGTGCCAGCAGTTCTAGCGGGGGGCCCCAAGAGACCCAGTACTTC. This encodes CASSSSGGPQETQYF. Together with reference TRBV7-3 and TRBJ2-5, the CDR3 gives the full variable domain: GAGVSQTPSNKVTEKGKYVELRCDPISGHTALYWYRQSLGQGPEFLIYFQGTGAADDSGLPNDRFFAVRPEGSVSTLKIQRTERGDSAVYLCASSSSGGPQETQYFGPGTRLLVL.

In nucleotides, the CDR3 is TGTGCCAGCAGTTATCGTCCCCACGAGCAGTACTTC. Protein product: CASSYRPHEQYF. This chain links TRBV28 with TRBJ2-4; D not resolved. The end of the DNA is better explained by TRBJ2-7, so the J call may be wrong. Germline V gives CDR1 MDHEN, CDR2 SYDVKM. CDR3 length: 12 residues.

This clonotype was seen only a few times. The gene calls are TRBV28 and TRBJ2-7; D possibly uses TRBD1 or TRBD2 (7 bases each). Germline V gene sequence: CDR1 MDHEN, CDR2 SYDVKM. V lost 1 base and J 6 bases, leaving 16 bases between the germline ends. The CDR3 covers 15 residues. CDR3 residues: CASSLSPQGGGEQYF. The CDR3 DNA follows: TGTGCCAGCAGTTTATCACCCCAGGGGGGGGGCGAGCAGTACTTC.

This rearrangement joins TRBV28 to TRBJ1-5; D is unclear. This CDR3 has 16 residues. Trimming shortened V by 3 bases and J by 0 bases, and 12 bases separated the two germline ends. The germline V gene encodes CDR1 MDHEN and CDR2 SYDVKM. CDR3 loop: CASSFLRGYSNQPQHF. In DNA, the CDR3 is TGTGCCAGCAGTTTCCTCAGAGGGTATAGCAATCAGCCCCAGCATTTT.

V gene TRBV2 combines with J gene TRBJ2-4; 7 positions agree with TRBD1. The CDR3 totals 14 residues. After removal of 3 bases from V and 7 bases from J, the junction contained 6 bases not matched to a gene. The V gene's germline CDR1 is SNHLY and CDR2 FYNNEI. The CDR3 spells CASSDGQGENIQYF. CDR3 DNA: TGTGCCAGCAGTGACGGGCAGGGGGAGAACATTCAGTACTTC. Full variable domain (missing parts from reference TRBV2 and TRBJ2-4): EPEVTQTPSHQVTQMGQEVILRCVPISNHLYFYWYRQILGQKVEFLVSFYNNEISEKSEIFDDQFSVERPDGSNFTLKIRSTKLEDSAMYFCASSDGQGENIQYFGAGTRLSVL.

The chain recombines TRBV10-3 with TRBJ2-5; the match to TRBD1 covers 8 bases. The V gene end was trimmed by 0 bases and the J gene end by 5 bases; junction bases not matched to a gene: 11. The CDR3 runs 17 residues. CDR1 and CDR2 (germline): ENHRY, SYGVKD. CDR3 nucleotides: TGTGCCATCAGTGAGTCGACGACAGGGGATTCGGGGGAGACCCAGTACTTC. Translated, it gives CAISESTTGDSGETQYF.

The V and J genes are TRBV29-1 and TRBJ2-1; D possibly corresponds to TRBD2 (5 bases). V was pared by 8 bases and J by 0 bases, with 11 bases between. The germline V gene has CDR1 SQVTM and CDR2 ANQGSEA. The CDR3 contains 13 residues. CDR3 loop: CSIPRDSYNEQFF. CDR3 sequence (DNA): TGCAGCATCCCCCGGGACTCCTACAATGAGCAGTTCTTC.

V usage is TRBV7-8 and J usage is TRBJ2-5; D is perhaps TRBD2 (7 bases). V lost 2 bases, J lost 6 bases, and 13 bases lay in between. The CDR3 spans 14 residues. Germline CDR1 SGHVS, CDR2 FQNEAQ. CDR3 coding DNA: TGTGCCAGCAGCTTAAACAGGGAGGGAAAGACCCAGTACTTC. It yields the protein CASSLNREGKTQYF.

Ten or more counts support this clonotype. The rearrangement links TRBV6-4 to TRBJ2-2; D gene ambiguous. Trimming removed 0 bases at V and 0 bases at J, with 8 bases between. This CDR3 contains 16 residues. Germline assignment: CDR1 MRHNA and CDR2 SNTAGT. CDR3 bases: TGTGCCAGCAGTGACTCTACCAGCACGAACACCGGGGAGCTGTTTTTT. Its translation is CASSDSTSTNTGELFF.